This T cell receptor beta chain originates from a study of T cell responses to AZD1222 COVID-19 vaccine. CDR1 and CDR2 from the germline V gene are SGHVS and FQNEAQ. Trimming took 5 bases from V and 3 from J, leaving 22 bases between them. CDR3 length: 17 amino acids. Repertoires were generated with immunoSEQ multiplex PCR, while TCRdb's copy carries only in-frame clones and drops some. Found here are 100,000 to 150,000 clones, around 92% of them singletons; the top ten hold about 1.1%. The clonotype was recovered from an adult in good health. The rearrangement joins TRBV7-8 to TRBJ1-2; maybe TRBD1 (6 bases). The source material was peripheral blood, sampled on day 0 of AZD1222 vaccination. CDR3 residues: CASSPRGSSIAYYGYTF. The DNA for the CDR3 is TGTGCCAGCAGCCCGAGGGGGTCCTCCATTGCGTACTATGGCTACACCTTC.